The next 18 T cell receptor beta chains were all read from a single sample in a study of blood T cell repertoires in COVID-19. Sequencing used immunoSEQ multiplex PCR; TCRdb keeps in-frame clones, though not all of them. The table has tens of thousands of clones, around 82% seen once. Specimen: peripheral blood. The receptor set was obtained from a man aged 65-85 years with acute or convalescent COVID-19.

The J gene is TRBJ1-5, the V gene TRBV29-1; 9 bases are shared with TRBD1. The CDR3 length is 15 residues. The germline V gene has CDR1 SQVTM and CDR2 ANQGSEA. After removal of 2 bases from V and 3 bases from J, the junction contained 5 bases not matched to a gene. CDR3 loop: CSVETGQGPNQPQHF. The CDR3 DNA reads as TGCAGCGTTGAAACCGGACAGGGGCCCAATCAGCCCCAGCATTTT.

This clone was seen only a few times. This chain uses TRBV9 with TRBJ2-3; D unresolved. This CDR3 spans 13 amino acids. V dropped 3 bases and J dropped 5 bases, with 10 bases sitting between them. The germline CDR1 and CDR2 sequences are SGDLS and YYNGEE. The CDR3 loop is CASSARSGDTQYF. In DNA form, the CDR3 reads TGTGCCAGCAGCGCTAGGTCGGGAGATACGCAGTATTTT.

The J gene is TRBJ1-5, the V gene TRBV7-9; D possibly corresponds to TRBD1 (6 bases). V dropped 6 bases and J dropped 3 bases, with 18 bases sitting between them. Germline CDR1 and CDR2: SEHNR and FQNEAQ (reference sequence). This CDR3 region has 16 residues. CDR3 coding DNA: TGTGCCAGCAGTTTACACCGGGACATCCCCAATCAGCCCCAGCATTTT. It codes for CASSLHRDIPNQPQHF.

The V and J genes are TRBV6-5 and TRBJ2-3; D possibly corresponds to TRBD1 (6 bases). Germline V gene sequence: CDR1 MNHEY, CDR2 SVGAGI. The CDR3 runs to 15 residues. The V end lost 5 bases, the J end lost 0 bases, and 12 bases lay between the germline ends. CDR3 in DNA: TGTGCCAGCAGTCGGACAGAACGTAGCACAGATACGCAGTATTTT. As protein: CASSRTERSTDTQYF.

V and J are TRBV5-4 and TRBJ2-2; tentatively, D is TRBD2 (5 bases). Deletions cut 2 bases from V and 0 bases from J, with 14 bases between. CDR3 length equals 17 residues. From germline, CDR1 is SGHNT and CDR2 YYREEE (reference sequence). CDR3 residues: CASSLNGLGTNTGELFF. CDR3 sequence (DNA): TGTGCCAGCAGCTTAAACGGACTGGGAACGAACACCGGGGAGCTGTTTTTT.

This chain connects TRBV4-3 to TRBJ2-7; D gene uncertain. Trimming removed 0 bases at V and 5 bases at J, with 17 bases between. The germline CDR1 and CDR2 sequences are LGHNA and YSLEER. This CDR3 contains 16 residues. CDR3 DNA sequence: TGCGCCAGCAGCCAAGATATTTCGTTCCGCGTCCACGAGCAGTACTTC. This sequence encodes CASSQDISFRVHEQYF.

This chain uses TRBV3-1 (or the pseudogene TRBV3-2) with TRBJ1-6; D may be TRBD1 (6 bases). Trimming stripped 5 bases from V and 10 bases from J, with 18 bases between. The length of the CDR3 is 15 residues. Germline V lookup: CDR1 LGHDT, CDR2 YNNKEL (reference sequence). The CDR3 sequence is CASSGGGRTSSPLHF. CDR3 sequence (DNA): TGTGCCAGCAGCGGGGGGGGCAGGACATCCTCACCCCTCCACTTT.

The gene calls are TRBV3-1 (or the pseudogene TRBV3-2) and TRBJ1-2; 8 bases are a match to TRBD1. This CDR3 is 14 amino acids long. CDR1 LGHDT and CDR2 YNNKEL come from the germline V gene (reference sequence). V shed 5 bases and J 7 bases; nucleotides not matched to a gene: 9. CDR3 DNA sequence: TGTGCCAGCAGCTATTTGGACAGGGAGGCTGGCTACACCTTC. Protein: CASSYLDREAGYTF.

V is TRBV13 and J is TRBJ2-1, with 8 nucleotides matching TRBD1. The CDR3 covers 15 residues. Germline trimming cut 4 bases from V and 5 bases from J; bases unmatched to any gene: 7. The germline V gene has CDR1 PRHDT and CDR2 FYEKMQ (reference sequence). The CDR3 DNA is TGTGCCAGCAGCTCCAGGGGGCTCAATCACAATGAGCAGTTCTTC. It encodes CASSSRGLNHNEQFF.

The chain has TRBV27 and TRBJ1-6; no clear D. V was trimmed by 5 bases and J by 14 bases, leaving 10 bases between them. Germline V gene sequence: CDR1 MNHEY, CDR2 SMNVEV (reference sequence). The CDR3 runs to 11 residues. CDR3 sequence (DNA): TGTGCCAGCAGTGAGGGCCTTACCCTCCACTTT. It is translated as CASSEGLTLHF.

CDR3 sequence reads: CASSTPQGGYEQYF. CDR3 DNA sequence: TGTGCCAGCAGCACCCCCCAGGGTGGATACGAGCAGTACTTC. The J gene is TRBJ2-7, the V gene TRBV7-9, with D perhaps matching TRBD1 (5 bases). V gave up 5 bases and J gave up 4 bases, with 15 bases separating them. From germline, CDR1 is SEHNR and CDR2 FQNEAQ (reference sequence). CDR3 length equals 14 residues.

The gene calls are TRBV18 and TRBJ2-7; a weak D match, TRBD2 (6 bases). Per the germline V gene, CDR1 is KGHSH and CDR2 is LQKENI. This CDR3 contains 16 residues. V dropped 1 base and J dropped 7 bases, with 20 bases sitting between them. The CDR3 reads CASSPLSSGLTEEQYF. For the CDR3, the DNA is TGTGCCAGCTCACCACTTTCGAGCGGGTTAACTGAAGAGCAGTACTTC. The whole variable domain, filled in from reference TRBV18 and TRBJ2-7, reads NAGVMQNPRHLVRRRGQEARLRCSPMKGHSHVYWYRQLPEEGLKFMVYLQKENIIDESGMPKERFSAEFPKEGPSILRIQQVVRGDSAAYFCASSPLSSGLTEEQYFGPGTRLTVT.

This clone has only one observation. The chain recombines TRBV30 with TRBJ1-6; 8 bases are a match to TRBD1. V was clipped by 3 bases and J by 9 bases; unmatched bases: 7. The CDR3 consists of 14 residues. Germline V CDR1 and CDR2: GTSNPN, SVGIG (reference sequence). DNA for the CDR3: TGTGCCTGGAGAACCGGGACAGGAGCTTCACCCCTCCACTTT. Amino acids: CAWRTGTGASPLHF. The entire variable domain, with the rest obtained from reference TRBV30 and TRBJ1-6, is as follows: SQTIHQWPATLVQPVGSPLSLECTVEGTSNPNLYWYRQAAGRGLQLLFYSVGIGQISSEVPQNLSASRPQDRQFILSSKKLLLSDSGFYLCAWRTGTGASPLHFGNGTRLTVT.

V is TRBV7-2 and J is TRBJ2-2; TRBD2 matches at 7 bases. Germline values: CDR1 SGHTA, CDR2 FQGNSA. This CDR3 is built from 15 residues. J lost 6 bases, V lost 4 bases, and 8 bases had no gene match. The CDR3 is CASSSRAGESGELFF. The CDR3 DNA follows: TGTGCCAGCAGCTCGCGGGCGGGAGAGTCCGGGGAGCTGTTTTTT.

The chain joins TRBV27 to TRBJ2-1; TRBD2 matches at 8 bases. V lost 3 bases to trimming and J lost 0 bases; unmatched junction nucleotides: 10. Germline CDR1 reads MNHEY; CDR2 reads SMNVEV (reference sequence). The CDR3 length is 18 residues. The CDR3 loop reads CASSLWREVSSSYNEQFF. CDR3 coding DNA: TGTGCCAGCAGTTTGTGGCGGGAGGTTTCCTCCTCCTACAATGAGCAGTTCTTC.

V and J are TRBV7-7 and TRBJ2-3, with 10 bases fitting TRBD2. Trimming took 5 bases from V and 2 from J; bases not matched to a gene: 7. The length of the CDR3 is 16 residues. CDR1 is SSHAT, CDR2 FNYEAQ, per germline (reference sequence). The CDR3 is CASSPGTSVSTDTQYF. In DNA, the CDR3 is TGTGCCAGCAGCCCAGGGACTAGCGTTTCCACAGATACGCAGTATTTT.

The chain couples TRBV6-2 or TRBV6-3 to TRBJ1-1, with a possible D match to TRBD1 (6 bases). V lost 3 bases to trimming and J lost 1 base, with 15 bases between them. There are 16 residues in the CDR3. Germline values: CDR1 MNHEY, CDR2 SVGEGT. CDR3 coding DNA: TGTGCCAGCAGTTATTTCCAGGGGCCCTCGAACACTGAAGCTTTCTTT. This gives the protein CASSYFQGPSNTEAFF.

V and J are TRBV24-1 and TRBJ2-2; possible D gene TRBD1, 6 bases. The CDR3 runs 17 residues. Per the germline V gene, CDR1 is KGHDR and CDR2 is SFDVKD. Trimming left V 2 bases short and J 3 bases short, with 15 bases between. This chain's CDR3 is CATSDSLDRTDTGELFF. CDR3 DNA: TGTGCCACCAGTGATTCTCTTGACAGGACCGACACCGGGGAGCTGTTTTTT.